The entry that follows covers one T cell receptor beta chain sequence. This sample is drawn from a study of response to subunit inactivated influenza vaccine. A single record per CDR3 protein comes from TCRdb applying MiXCR to the RT-PCR reads. This table holds 700,000 to 900,000 distinct CDR3 sequences, around 21% found once. Trimming took off 6 bases at V and 2 bases at J, with 10 bases between the two ends. CDR3 size: 13 residues. The origin of this receptor is a man in his forties or fifties who received an inactivated influenza vaccine. V gene TRBV12-3 or TRBV12-4 combines with J gene TRBJ1-1, with D unresolved. Sample: PBMCs from blood, taken about 5 days after vaccination. The CDR3, as DNA: TGTGCCAGCAGGGGCCGGGAAAACACTGAAGCTTTCTTT. Residues: CASRGRENTEAFF.